This TCR beta chain was identified in a study of T-cell memory formation after mild COVID-19. Study outcomes and limitations: A balance of CD4 and CD8 characterized clones contracting day 15 to 85, whereas later expanders leaned CD4+. Memory sampled before infection contained some responding clones, suggesting cross-reactive memory joined.

As for this clonotype: As yet, its antigen is unknown.

TCRdb analysed the 5' RACE reads with MiXCR anew, one entry per CDR3 protein. The sample has hundreds of thousands of distinct CDR3 sequences, roughly 15% seen once. V was pared by 8 bases and J by 4 bases, with 9 bases of the junction left unmatched. Germline V gene sequence: CDR1 SEHNR, CDR2 FQNEAQ (reference sequence). CDR3 length: 14 amino acids. The chain carries TRBV7-9 and TRBJ1-2; the match to TRBD1 covers 8 bases. The sample comprised PBMCs or a T cell subset sorted from them (not recorded which). The sequence derives from a man aged 18 to 29 who had mild COVID-19 (a few samples of this study predate the infection). Cell type and time point are not known. CDR3 residues: CASAGTGGFYGYTF. CDR3 nucleotide sequence: TGTGCCAGCGCCGGGACAGGAGGATTCTATGGCTACACCTTC.